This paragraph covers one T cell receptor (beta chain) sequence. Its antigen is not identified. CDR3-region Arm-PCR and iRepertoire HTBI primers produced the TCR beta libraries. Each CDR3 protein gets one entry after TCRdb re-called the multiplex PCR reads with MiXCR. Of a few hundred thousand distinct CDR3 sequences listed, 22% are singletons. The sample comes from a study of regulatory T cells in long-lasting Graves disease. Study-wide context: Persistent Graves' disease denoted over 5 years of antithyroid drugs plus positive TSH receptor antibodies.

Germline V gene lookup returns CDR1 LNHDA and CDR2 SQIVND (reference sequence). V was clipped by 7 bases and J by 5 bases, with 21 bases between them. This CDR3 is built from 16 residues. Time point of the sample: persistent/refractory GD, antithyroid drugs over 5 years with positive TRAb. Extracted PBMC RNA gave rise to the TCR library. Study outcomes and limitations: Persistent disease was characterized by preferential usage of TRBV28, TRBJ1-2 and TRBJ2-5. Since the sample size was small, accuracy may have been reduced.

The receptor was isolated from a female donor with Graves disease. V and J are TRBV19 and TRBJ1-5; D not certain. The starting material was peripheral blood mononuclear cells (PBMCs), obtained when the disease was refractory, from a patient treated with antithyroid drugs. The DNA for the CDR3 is TGTGCCAGTACGTCTTGGGCACCGGAGGTGGATCAGCCCCAGCATTTT. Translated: CASTSWAPEVDQPQHF.